Below are 26 T cell receptor beta chains sequenced from a single sample in a study of response to subunit inactivated influenza vaccine. TCRdb itself ran the RT-PCR reads through MiXCR, one entry per CDR3 protein. The sample lists almost 600,000 distinct CDR3 sequences; 14% were seen once. Here the sequenced sample was PBMCs from blood, taken roughly 12 days after vaccination. The receptors originated from a man in his fifties or sixties who received an inactivated influenza vaccine.

This clonotype occurred a few times. J is TRBJ2-7 and V is TRBV19; 7 nucleotides line up with TRBD2. The CDR3 is 16 amino acids. CDR1 is LNHDA, CDR2 SQIVND, per germline (reference sequence). The V segment lost 0 bases and the J segment 3 bases; nucleotides outside the gene matches: 8. CDR3 in DNA: TGTGCCAGTAGTATAGATCTGGCTAGCGGTTACTACGAGCAGTACTTC. Protein sequence: CASSIDLASGYYEQYF. Using reference TRBV19 and TRBJ2-7 for the parts outside the CDR3, the full variable domain is DGGITQSPKYLFRKEGQNVTLSCEQNLNHDAMYWYRQDPGQGLRLIYYSQIVNDFQKGDIAEGYSVSREKKESFPLTVTSAQKNPTAFYLCASSIDLASGYYEQYFGPGTRLTVT.

This clonotype was counted between two and nine times. J is TRBJ1-1 and V is TRBV20-1; 7 bases fit TRBD1. The CDR3 is 13 residues long. The trim removed 6 bases at V and 4 bases at J, leaving 8 bases unmatched. In germline, CDR1 is DFQATT, CDR2 SNEGSKA (reference sequence). The CDR3 region is CSAASTGITEAFF. In DNA form, the CDR3 reads TGCAGTGCCGCATCGACAGGGATCACTGAAGCTTTCTTT.

Only a few counts were recorded for this clonotype. The J gene is TRBJ1-4, the V gene TRBV7-9; 10 nucleotides agree with TRBD1. Germline assignment: CDR1 SEHNR and CDR2 FQNEAQ (reference sequence). V dropped 5 bases and J dropped 7; count of bases not matched to a gene: 4. This CDR3 is built from 14 residues. The CDR3 DNA follows: TGTGCCAGCAGCGGGGACAGGGGAGTTGAAAAACTGTTTTTT. It yields the protein CASSGDRGVEKLFF.

This sequence joins TRBV5-1 and TRBJ2-1; tentatively, D is TRBD2 (6 bases). The CDR3 contains 15 residues. V was pared by 1 base and J by 7 bases, with 15 bases between. Germline V gives CDR1 SGHRS, CDR2 YFSETQ. CDR3 region: CASSLWVPGENEQFF. As DNA, the CDR3 is TGCGCCAGCAGCTTGTGGGTACCGGGGGAGAATGAGCAGTTCTTC.

This clonotype was detected only a few times. CDR3 sequence (DNA): TGCGCCAGCAGCTTGGCGATAAGCGGGGGGCAAGAGACCCAGTACTTC. Its protein is CASSLAISGGQETQYF. This sequence joins TRBV5-1 and TRBJ2-5; the match to TRBD2 covers 9 bases. This CDR3 contains 16 residues. With 0 bases clipped from V and 2 bases from J, the junction kept 5 bases outside the gene matches. Per germline, CDR1 SGHRS and CDR2 YFSETQ.

This chain joins TRBV7-6 and TRBJ2-3; TRBD1 is a possible D gene (6 bases). Trimming stripped 4 bases from V and 4 bases from J, with 12 bases between. The CDR3 contains 14 residues. Germline V lookup: CDR1 SGHVS, CDR2 FNYEAQ. Written as DNA, the CDR3 is TGTGCCAGCAGCTCTTACAGGGAGCCAGATACGCAGTATTTT. Encoded protein: CASSSYREPDTQYF.

The chain carries TRBV4-1 and TRBJ2-2, with 10 bases that match TRBD2. Germline values: CDR1 MGHRA, CDR2 YSYEKL. The length of the CDR3 is 16 residues. The V gene end was trimmed by 4 bases and the J gene end by 6 bases; junction bases not matched to a gene: 8. DNA for the CDR3: TGCGCCAGCAGCCCAGCAGCGGGGGGGCCCCCCGGGGAGCTGTTTTTT. Translated, it gives CASSPAAGGPPGELFF.

The V call is TRBV5-1, the J call TRBJ1-2; the match to TRBD1 covers 9 bases. Germline CDR1 reads SGHRS; CDR2 reads YFSETQ. With 1 base clipped from V and 7 bases from J, the junction kept 8 bases outside the gene matches. The CDR3 loop spans 15 amino acids. In nucleotides, the CDR3 is TGCGCCAGCAGCTTGAGGACAGGGGACGTACGTGGCTACACCTTC. Encoded protein: CASSLRTGDVRGYTF.

As concerns this clonotype: Just one base apart from a much larger clone, this may be a read error. The chain recombines TRBV10-3 with TRBJ2-1; D ambiguous. The germline gives CDR1 ENHRY, CDR2 SYGVKD. The CDR3 consists of 19 residues. The CDR3 reads CAISDRRPSLTGFYNEQLF. The CDR3 DNA reads TGTGCCATAAGTGACCGAAGACCCTCACTAACGGGCTTTTACAATGAGCAGCTCTTC.

This clonotype came up a few times. This sequence joins TRBV29-1 and TRBJ1-5; 9 nucleotides match TRBD1. CDR1 is SQVTM and CDR2 is ANQGSEA in the germline V gene. The CDR3 sequence is 15 residues long. V dropped 4 bases and J dropped 5; count of bases not matched to a gene: 9. CDR3 in DNA: TGCAGCGTTGCTACAGGGGGCCGGGGGGATCAGCCCCAGCATTTT. Encoded protein: CSVATGGRGDQPQHF.

This clonotype was seen a handful of times. V is TRBV7-8 and J is TRBJ2-3; maybe TRBD2 (5 bases). Trimming stripped 4 bases from V and 6 bases from J, with 14 bases between. CDR3 length: 14 residues. CDR1 and CDR2 (germline): SGHVS, FQNEAQ. The CDR3 DNA sequence: TGTGCCAGCAGCTCCCTCCGGGGAGCGGATACGCAGTATTTT. This sequence encodes CASSSLRGADTQYF.

Only one count was recorded for this clonotype. A single base separates this from a much larger clone, so it may be a read error. The J gene is TRBJ2-2, the V gene TRBV5-1; D ambiguous. Per the germline V gene, CDR1 is SGHRS and CDR2 is YFSETQ. CDR3 size: 13 residues. V dropped 1 base and J dropped 6 bases, with 7 bases sitting between them. This CDR3 is CASSLSPSGELFF. CDR3 coding DNA: TGCGCCAGCAGCTTGAGCCCTTCCGGGGAGCTGTTTTTT.

The V call is TRBV5-1, the J call TRBJ1-4; 7 nucleotides line up with TRBD1. Germline CDR1 SGHRS, CDR2 YFSETQ. The CDR3 spans 16 residues. V was pared by 2 bases and J by 6 bases, with 10 bases of the junction left unmatched. The CDR3 coding sequence is TGCGCCAGCAGCTTACCGTCCGGGACAGCTTATGAAAAACTGTTTTTT. It specifies CASSLPSGTAYEKLFF.

The V call is TRBV7-8, the J call TRBJ1-3; D not certain. This CDR3 comprises 14 residues. Trimming took 4 bases from V and 3 from J, leaving 10 bases between them. Germline CDR1 reads SGHVS; CDR2 reads FQNEAQ. In DNA, the CDR3 is TGTGCCAGCAGCTCAGGAGCGGATGGAAACACCATATATTTT. Encoded protein: CASSSGADGNTIYF.

This clonotype was seen a few times. V is TRBV4-3 and J is TRBJ2-3; no definite D call. Germline CDR1 is LGHNA and CDR2 is YSLEER. V shed 1 base and J shed 2 bases, with 7 bases lying between them. The length of the CDR3 is 14 residues. The CDR3 is CASSQGINTDTQYF. The CDR3 DNA reads TGCGCCAGCAGCCAAGGGATTAACACAGATACGCAGTATTTT.

This rearrangement joins TRBV29-1 to TRBJ1-2; 8 nucleotides agree with TRBD1. After removal of 7 bases from V and 4 bases from J, the junction contained 8 bases not matched to a gene. The CDR3 contains 13 residues. Germline V gives CDR1 SQVTM, CDR2 ANQGSEA. The CDR3 spells CSARRTGTYGYTF. In DNA form, the CDR3 reads TGCAGCGCCCGAAGGACAGGGACCTATGGCTACACCTTC.

This clonotype has only a few counts. V is TRBV6-5 and J is TRBJ2-5; D may be TRBD2 (6 bases). CDR1 and CDR2 (germline): MNHEY, SVGAGI. This CDR3 is built from 16 residues. V dropped 0 bases and J dropped 1 base, with 12 bases sitting between them. For the CDR3, the DNA is TGTGCCAGCAGTTACTCGCCTAGCGCGGGCCAAGAGACCCAGTACTTC. This encodes CASSYSPSAGQETQYF.

This clonotype was detected many times. The chain combines TRBV15 with TRBJ2-1; 12 bases are a match to TRBD2. V gave up 5 bases and J gave up 6 bases; unmatched junction bases: 5. The CDR3 length is 15 residues. Germline V gene lookup returns CDR1 LNHNV and CDR2 YYDKDF (reference sequence). The CDR3 here is CATSSGLAGSNEQFF. CDR3 in DNA: TGTGCCACCAGCTCGGGACTAGCGGGCAGCAATGAGCAGTTCTTC. Combining the CDR3 with reference TRBV15 and TRBJ2-1 gives the whole variable domain DAMVIQNPRYQVTQFGKPVTLSCSQTLNHNVMYWYQQKSSQAPKLLFHYYDKDFNNEADTPDNFQSRRPNTSFCFLDIRSPGLGDTAMYLCATSSGLAGSNEQFFGPGTRLTVL.

This sequence joins TRBV6-2 or TRBV6-3 and TRBJ2-3; no clear D. Trimming left V 5 bases short and J 0 bases short, with 15 bases between. Per the germline V gene, CDR1 is MNHEY and CDR2 is SVGEGT. CDR3 length: 16 residues. The chain's CDR3 is CASSDYRSLSTDTQYF. In nucleotides, the CDR3 is TGTGCCAGCAGTGATTATCGCTCGCTTAGCACAGATACGCAGTATTTT.

The table lists this clonotype with a few counts. The junction does not match germline at one end; this may be a read error. The chain joins TRBV6-1 to TRBJ2-1; 7 bases line up with TRBD1. The CDR3 covers 13 residues. Looked up from germline, CDR1 is MNHNS and CDR2 is SASEGT. The CDR3 DNA reads as TGTGCCAGCAGTCGCGACCAAGGGACAGAATCGATCTTC. Residues: CASSRDQGTESIF.

A few counts support this clonotype. CDR3 coding DNA: TGTGCCAGCAGCTTTGGGACAGGAAACACCATATATTTT. This encodes CASSFGTGNTIYF. V gene TRBV5-6 combines with J gene TRBJ1-3; D is perhaps TRBD1 (6 bases). Germline CDR1 is SGHDT and CDR2 is YYEEEE. Trimming removed 2 bases at V and 4 bases at J, with 7 bases between. The CDR3 spans 13 residues.

J is TRBJ2-1 and V is TRBV20-1; TRBD2 aligns across 7 bases. This CDR3 is 14 amino acids long. Losses at the gene ends were 0 bases for V and 6 bases for J; bases not matched to a gene: 5. Germline V gene lookup returns CDR1 DFQATT and CDR2 SNEGSKA (reference sequence). The DNA for the CDR3 is TGCAGTGCTAGAGAAGCGGGATTGGTCAATGAGCAGTTCTTC. It is translated as CSAREAGLVNEQFF.

This clonotype came up a few times. The chain recombines TRBV5-1 with TRBJ2-3, with 10 bases identical to TRBD2. Per germline, CDR1 SGHRS and CDR2 YFSETQ. Trimming at V came to 2 bases and at J to 4 bases, leaving 10 bases not matched to a gene. This CDR3 has 17 residues. CDR3: CASSLAPSGGGPDTQYF. CDR3 bases: TGCGCCAGCAGCTTAGCGCCTAGCGGGGGTGGACCAGATACGCAGTATTTT. The whole variable domain, filled in from reference TRBV5-1 and TRBJ2-3, reads KAGVTQTPRYLIKTRGQQVTLSCSPISGHRSVSWYQQTPGQGLQFLFEYFSETQRNKGNFPGRFSGRQFSNSRSEMNVSTLELGDSALYLCASSLAPSGGGPDTQYFGPGTRLTVL.

The chain combines TRBV6-5 with TRBJ2-7, with 9 bases lining up with TRBD1. The trim removed 4 bases at V and 3 bases at J, leaving 4 bases unmatched. CDR1 is MNHEY and CDR2 is SVGAGI in the germline V gene. This CDR3 region has 14 residues. For the CDR3, the DNA is TGTGCCAGCAGTTGGACAGGGGTCAACTACGAGCAGTACTTC. It encodes CASSWTGVNYEQYF.

This clonotype has at least ten counts. The chain employs TRBV5-1 and TRBJ2-7; 7 bases fit TRBD2. This CDR3 is 12 amino acids long. Trimming removed 3 bases from V and 5 bases from J; junction bases left unmatched: 2. Germline lookup yields CDR1 SGHRS and CDR2 YFSETQ. DNA of the CDR3: TGCGCCAGCAGCTCTGGACTAGACGAGCAGTACTTC. Translating it yields CASSSGLDEQYF.

The V and J genes are TRBV30 and TRBJ1-1; D gene uncertain. The ends were cut back, 3 bases at V and 4 bases at J, with 6 bases in the middle. Germline assignment: CDR1 GTSNPN and CDR2 SVGIG (reference sequence). The CDR3 length is 11 residues. As DNA, the CDR3 is TGTGCCTGGAGCCCGGGCACTGAAGCTTTCTTT. It specifies CAWSPGTEAFF.